This paragraph covers one T cell receptor beta chain sequence. V was pared by 7 bases and J by 2 bases, with 12 bases between. The germline V gene encodes CDR1 SQVTM and CDR2 ANQGSEA. This CDR3 comprises 13 residues. This entry comes from a study of blood T cell repertoires in COVID-19. Whole-study context: Researchers got acute and convalescent COVID-19 samples from the United States, Italy and Spain. The analysed material was cDNA or gDNA that came from T cells, B-cell-depleted T cells, or PBMCs.

The data were produced by immunoSEQ multiplex PCR, yet TCRdb's version contains in-frame clones alone and is incomplete. The table shows approximately 280,000 clones, with 70% to 90% occurring only once. The chain joins TRBV29-1 to TRBJ2-1; perhaps TRBD2 as D (6 bases). Sequenced input: peripheral blood. This clonotype was obtained from an older woman with acute or convalescent COVID-19. This chain's CDR3 is CSARGTPYNEQFF. In nucleotides, the CDR3 is TGCAGCGCCCGGGGGACGCCCTACAATGAGCAGTTCTTC.